These 27 T cell receptor beta chains were sequenced from one sample in a study of shared clonotypes between healthy human individuals. Naive CD8 isolation took CD45RO-negative cells positively selected for CCR7 and excluded terminally differentiated effector memory CD45RA+ cells. Assay: immunoSEQ multiplex PCR; the TCRdb copy retains only in-frame clones and omits some. The sample holds 2 million or so clones, about 94% seen once. Input material: naive CD8+ T cells sorted from blood. The receptors come from a man younger than 35 in good health.

This chain joins TRBV7-2 and TRBJ2-3; 7 bases agree with TRBD2. CDR1 is SGHTA and CDR2 is FQGNSA in the germline V gene. This CDR3 has 14 amino acids. V shed 4 bases, J shed 4 bases, and the junction held 5 bases outside the gene matches. CDR3 in amino acids: CASSYLAGADTQYF. CDR3 DNA sequence: TGTGCCAGCAGCTACTTAGCGGGTGCAGATACGCAGTATTTT.

This sequence joins TRBV19 and TRBJ2-7; 16 nucleotides agree with TRBD2. CDR3 length: 17 residues. The ends lost 4 bases at V and 3 bases at J; junction bases unmatched: 6. Germline V lookup: CDR1 LNHDA, CDR2 SQIVND (reference sequence). In DNA, the CDR3 is TGTGCCAGTAGTAAGCCGGGACTAGCGGGAGGGAACTACGAGCAGTACTTC. This encodes CASSKPGLAGGNYEQYF.

The rearrangement links TRBV6-5 to TRBJ2-5; possible D gene TRBD2, 5 bases. This CDR3 spans 14 amino acids. Germline values: CDR1 MNHEY, CDR2 SVGAGI. Trimming took 0 bases from V and 5 from J, leaving 10 bases between them. CDR3 sequence (DNA): TGTGCCAGCAGTTACTCCCGAGGGTGGGAGACCCAGTACTTC. Residues: CASSYSRGWETQYF.

The rearrangement links TRBV7-6 to TRBJ2-7, with D possibly matching TRBD1 (6 bases). Per germline, CDR1 SGHVS and CDR2 FNYEAQ. CDR3 length equals 14 residues. Trimming removed 5 bases at V and 5 bases at J, with 16 bases between. The CDR3 region has the DNA TGTGCCAGCAGCAGTACAGGGAGAGGTGACGAGCAGTACTTC. Protein product: CASSSTGRGDEQYF.

In this sample, this clone turned up once. The rearrangement links TRBV28 to TRBJ2-2; D is perhaps TRBD2 (6 bases). The V end lost 2 bases, the J end lost 5 bases, and 15 bases lay between the germline ends. The CDR3 is 16 amino acids. CDR1 and CDR2 (germline): MDHEN, SYDVKM. The CDR3 sequence is CASSLLRDSGTGELFF. The CDR3 nucleotides read TGTGCCAGCAGTTTACTCCGGGACTCGGGGACCGGGGAGCTGTTTTTT.

The rearrangement joins TRBV10-3 to TRBJ1-1; D is uncertain. This CDR3 is 13 amino acids long. V gave up 3 bases and J gave up 1 base, with 6 bases separating them. CDR1 is ENHRY, CDR2 SYGVKD, per germline. Here the CDR3 reads CAISELENTEAFF. The DNA of the CDR3 is TGTGCCATCAGTGAATTGGAGAACACTGAAGCTTTCTTT.

For this clone: The same CDR3 can be traced to other DNA sequences in this sample. The DNA for the CDR3 is TGTGCCAGCAGTTTAGGGGGGAATGAGCAGTTCTTC. Encoded protein: CASSLGGNEQFF. The J gene is TRBJ2-1, the V gene TRBV27; D perhaps matches TRBD2 (6 bases). Germline CDR1 is MNHEY and CDR2 is SMNVEV (reference sequence). V lost 2 bases to trimming and J lost 7 bases, with 6 bases between them. The CDR3 spans 12 residues.

For this clone: Other DNA sequences from this sample encode an identical CDR3 as well. The CDR3 DNA reads as TGTGCCAGCAGCCAGACAGGGGGCTACGAGCAGTACTTC. Amino acid sequence: CASSQTGGYEQYF. This chain uses TRBV27 with TRBJ2-7, with 9 positions matching TRBD1. The CDR3 has 13 amino acids. Looked up from germline, CDR1 is MNHEY and CDR2 is SMNVEV (reference sequence). After removal of 6 bases from V and 3 bases from J, the junction contained 3 bases not matched to a gene.

About this clone itself: The sample contains more than one DNA sequence encoding this CDR3. The gene calls are TRBV11-2 and TRBJ2-1; no firm D call. Trimming left V 1 base short and J 0 bases short, with 4 bases between. Per the germline V gene, CDR1 is SGHAT and CDR2 is FQNNGV. The CDR3 sequence is 14 residues long. The CDR3 is CASSLATSYNEQFF. The CDR3 nucleotides are TGTGCCAGCAGCTTAGCTACCTCCTACAATGAGCAGTTCTTC.

Note on this clone: This likely comes from a read error, as the CDR3 has no conserved phenylalanine or tryptophan at its end. The chain uses TRBV19 and TRBJ1-2; the match to TRBD1 covers 8 bases. V shed 3 bases and J 3 bases; nucleotides not matched to a gene: 3. The CDR3 is 14 amino acids. CDR1 and CDR2 from the germline V gene are LNHDA and SQIVND (reference sequence). CDR3 DNA sequence: TGTGCCAGTAGTATTGGGGGACAGGACTATGGCTACACCCTC. Translation: CASSIGGQDYGYTL.

The rearrangement joins TRBV7-9 to TRBJ2-5; no reliable D call. Germline V gene sequence: CDR1 SEHNR, CDR2 FQNEAQ (reference sequence). The CDR3 spans 15 residues. V was cut by 6 bases and J by 1 base, with 15 bases left in between. The DNA for the CDR3 is TGTGCCAGCAGATCTGGTCCGGGCGGCCAAGAGACCCAGTACTTC. Residues: CASRSGPGGQETQYF.

This rearrangement joins TRBV2 to TRBJ2-3, with TRBD1 identical over 7 bases. V lost 8 bases to trimming and J lost 0 bases; unmatched junction nucleotides: 8. The CDR3 has 15 residues. Germline V lookup: CDR1 SNHLY, CDR2 FYNNEI. This chain's CDR3 is CASGAGTVSTDTQYF. CDR3 bases: TGTGCCAGCGGCGCCGGGACAGTTAGCACAGATACGCAGTATTTT.

The DNA of the CDR3 is TGTGCCAGCAGCTTAGACAGGGGAGGGAATGAGCAGTTCTTC. Its protein is CASSLDRGGNEQFF. The rearrangement links TRBV7-9 to TRBJ2-1; D tentatively reads TRBD1 or TRBD2 (7 bases each). Per germline, CDR1 SEHNR and CDR2 FQNEAQ (reference sequence). The CDR3 runs to 14 residues. The V end lost 1 base, the J end lost 7 bases, and 11 bases lay between the germline ends.

Notes on this clone: The sample holds other DNA sequences that translate to the same CDR3. DNA of the CDR3: TGTGCCAGCAGTTTGAACAGGGGCACTGAAGCTTTCTTT. Translation: CASSLNRGTEAFF. V gene TRBV27 combines with J gene TRBJ1-1; 7 nucleotides agree with TRBD1. CDR3 length equals 13 residues. Germline lookup yields CDR1 MNHEY and CDR2 SMNVEV (reference sequence). Unmatched junction bases numbered 2, after V lost 3 bases and J lost 4 bases.

The V call is TRBV7-9, the J call TRBJ2-7; 9 nucleotides line up with TRBD1. Per germline, CDR1 SEHNR and CDR2 FQNEAQ (reference sequence). Germline trimming cut 4 bases from V and 4 bases from J; bases unmatched to any gene: 11. The CDR3 length is 16 residues. The CDR3 loop reads CASSSLGTGSHYEQYF. As DNA, the CDR3 is TGTGCCAGCAGCTCCCTTGGGACAGGGTCCCATTACGAGCAGTACTTC.

The chain employs TRBV7-2 and TRBJ2-7, with a tentative D call TRBD1 (6 bases). The CDR3 spans 15 residues. Per germline, CDR1 SGHTA and CDR2 FQGNSA. Trimming removed 2 bases from V and 0 bases from J, with 11 bases in between. Written as DNA, the CDR3 is TGTGCCAGCAGCTTAAGGTGGACAGTCTCCTACGAGCAGTACTTC. This translates into CASSLRWTVSYEQYF. Using reference TRBV7-2 and TRBJ2-7 for the parts outside the CDR3, the full variable domain is GAGVSQSPSNKVTEKGKDVELRCDPISGHTALYWYRQSLGQGLEFLIYFQGNSAPDKSGLPSDRFSAERTGGSVSTLTIQRTQQEDSAVYLCASSLRWTVSYEQYFGPGTRLTVT.

With respect to this clone: Different DNA sequences within this sample yield the same CDR3. This chain uses TRBV6-5 with TRBJ2-1; D is undetermined. V dropped 0 bases and J dropped 7 bases, with 4 bases sitting between them. The CDR3 length is 12 residues. In germline, CDR1 is MNHEY, CDR2 SVGAGI. The CDR3 loop reads CASSYSRNEQFF. In DNA, the CDR3 is TGTGCCAGCAGTTACTCTCGGAATGAGCAGTTCTTC.

This clone was recorded only once. This chain joins TRBV7-6 and TRBJ2-7; 8 bases match TRBD1. CDR1 and CDR2 from the germline V gene are SGHVS and FNYEAQ. V trimming: 1 base; J trimming: 3 bases; junction bases outside the gene matches: 5. The CDR3 extends over 15 amino acids. CDR3 bases: TGTGCCAGCAGCTTAGAGGCAGGACAGGGCTACGAGCAGTACTTC. It translates to CASSLEAGQGYEQYF.

This sequence joins TRBV2 and TRBJ1-5, with TRBD1 identical over 9 bases. The CDR3 runs 15 residues. Trimming took 6 bases from V and 5 from J; bases not matched to a gene: 8. Germline CDR1 and CDR2: SNHLY and FYNNEI. This CDR3 reads CASRLDRGRDQPQHF. CDR3 nucleotide sequence: TGTGCCAGCAGATTGGACAGGGGAAGGGATCAGCCCCAGCATTTT.

V usage is TRBV29-1 and J usage is TRBJ2-7, with D possibly being TRBD1 (5 bases). Germline V CDR1 and CDR2: SQVTM, ANQGSEA. The CDR3 is made up of 13 amino acids. Between the trimmed V and J ends, which lost 4 bases and 3 bases, there was a span of 13 bases. CDR3 residues: CSVVKGEFYEQYF. The CDR3 DNA reads as TGCAGCGTTGTCAAAGGGGAATTCTACGAGCAGTACTTC.

This chain connects TRBV7-9 to TRBJ2-7; 9 bases map to TRBD1. With 5 bases clipped from V and 2 bases from J, the junction kept 10 bases outside the gene matches. The CDR3 runs to 16 residues. Germline CDR1 SEHNR, CDR2 FQNEAQ (reference sequence). Here the CDR3 reads CASSPGQGPATYEQYF. The CDR3 region has the DNA TGTGCCAGCAGCCCTGGACAGGGGCCGGCTACCTACGAGCAGTACTTC.

CDR3 sequence reads: CASSQTSSTDTQYF. The CDR3 DNA reads as TGCGCCAGCAGCCAAACATCTAGCACAGATACGCAGTATTTT. The chain employs TRBV4-1 and TRBJ2-3; D not resolved. CDR1 and CDR2 from the germline V gene are MGHRA and YSYEKL. Deletions cut 2 bases from V and 0 bases from J, with 6 bases between. The CDR3 loop spans 14 amino acids.

This clone was detected once. The V call is TRBV7-8, the J call TRBJ2-1; the D is unclear. The V gene's germline CDR1 is SGHVS and CDR2 FQNEAQ. The CDR3 has 13 amino acids. V gave up 5 bases and J gave up 8 bases, with 13 bases separating them. Here the CDR3 DNA reads TGTGCCAGCAGCCAAGTTTGGAGCGATGAGCAGTTCTTC. Translated: CASSQVWSDEQFF.

This rearrangement joins TRBV7-9 to TRBJ2-5; the D is unclear. Looked up from germline, CDR1 is SEHNR and CDR2 is FQNEAQ (reference sequence). The CDR3 runs 14 residues. Trimming left V 5 bases short and J 4 bases short, with 14 bases between. The CDR3 region is CASSPVGQSETQYF. CDR3 nucleotide sequence: TGTGCCAGCAGCCCTGTAGGGCAGTCAGAGACCCAGTACTTC. Combining the CDR3 with reference TRBV7-9 and TRBJ2-5 gives the whole variable domain DTGVSQNPRHKITKRGQNVTFRCDPISEHNRLYWYRQTLGQGPEFLTYFQNEAQLEKSRLLSDRFSAERPKGSFSTLEIQRTEQGDSAMYLCASSPVGQSETQYFGPGTRLLVL.

This chain connects TRBV6-1 to TRBJ1-3; D is ambiguous. The CDR3 spans 16 residues. CDR1 and CDR2 (germline): MNHNS, SASEGT. V was pared by 4 bases and J by 1 base, with 14 bases between. The CDR3 here is CASSGPVDKSGNTIYF. CDR3 DNA sequence: TGTGCCAGCAGTGGTCCAGTTGACAAATCTGGAAACACCATATATTTT.

This chain uses TRBV6-5 with TRBJ1-2, with D hard to call. Germline-derived CDR1 and CDR2 are MNHEY and SVGAGI. V dropped 1 base and J dropped 7 bases, with 16 bases sitting between them. The CDR3 consists of 15 residues. CDR3 DNA: TGTGCCAGCAGTTACTACCGGGAGGCTCACCTTGGCTACACCTTC. Translation: CASSYYREAHLGYTF.

The chain couples TRBV10-3 to TRBJ2-1; D may be TRBD2 (6 bases). The CDR3 spans 18 residues. Germline-derived CDR1 and CDR2 are ENHRY and SYGVKD. Trimming removed 2 bases from V and 7 bases from J, with 24 bases in between. For the CDR3, the DNA is TGTGCCATCAGTGAGGCGGGGCTTAAAGGCGGTCAAAAAAATGAGCAGTTCTTC. Encoded protein: CAISEAGLKGGQKNEQFF.